Following are 12 T cell receptor beta chains from one sample sequenced in a study of regulatory T cells in long-lasting Graves disease. Stated time point: newly diagnosed GD, antithyroid drugs for less than 3 months. Extracted PBMC RNA gave rise to the TCR library. Through Arm-PCR of CDR3 regions and iRepertoire HTBI primers, TCR beta libraries were built. A single record per CDR3 protein comes from TCRdb applying MiXCR to the multiplex PCR reads. The data show a few hundred thousand distinct CDR3 sequences, around a sixth seen once. The sample was also linked to a second study, of T cells in Graves' hyperthyroidism and ophthalmopathy.

The material was peripheral blood mononuclear cells (PBMCs), obtained at new diagnosis, from a patient treated with antithyroid drugs. These TCRs come from a woman in her 30s with Graves disease.

The chain uses TRBV15 and TRBJ2-7; 14 positions agree with TRBD2. The CDR3 sequence is 16 residues long. The junction had 5 bases not matched to a gene; V was cut back by 5 bases and J by 2 bases. Germline assignment: CDR1 LNHNV and CDR2 YYDKDF (reference sequence). In nucleotides, the CDR3 is TGTGCCACCAGCTTGGGACTAGCGGGGGCCCCCTACGAGCAGTACTTC. Residues: CATSLGLAGAPYEQYF. Filled out from reference TRBV15 and TRBJ2-7, the complete variable domain reads DAMVIQNPRYQVTQFGKPVTLSCSQTLNHNVMYWYQQKSSQAPKLLFHYYDKDFNNEADTPDNFQSRRPNTSFCFLDIRSPGLGDTAMYLCATSLGLAGAPYEQYFGPGTRLTVT.

The rearrangement links TRBV7-9 to TRBJ2-1, with 8 bases fitting TRBD2. This CDR3 region has 15 residues. In germline, CDR1 is SEHNR, CDR2 FQNEAQ (reference sequence). V trimming: 6 bases; J trimming: 1 base; junction bases outside the gene matches: 5. The DNA for the CDR3 is TGTGCCAGCAGGGGAGCGGGAGTTTCCTACAATGAGCAGTTCTTC. Protein sequence: CASRGAGVSYNEQFF.

This sequence joins TRBV15 and TRBJ1-1, with a weak D call TRBD1 (5 bases). This CDR3 is built from 13 residues. Trimming pared 3 bases from V and 3 bases from J, leaving 8 bases between. The germline V gene encodes CDR1 LNHNV and CDR2 YYDKDF (reference sequence). CDR3 bases: TGTGCCACCAGCAGTCGGGGGTACACTGAAGCTTTCTTT. Translated: CATSSRGYTEAFF. The complete variable domain, with remaining parts taken from reference TRBV15 and TRBJ1-1, reads DAMVIQNPRYQVTQFGKPVTLSCSQTLNHNVMYWYQQKSSQAPKLLFHYYDKDFNNEADTPDNFQSRRPNTSFCFLDIRSPGLGDTAMYLCATSSRGYTEAFFGQGTRLTVV.

Ten or more counts support this clonotype. Germline is not matched at one junction end, which may reflect a read error. CDR3 residues: CASSESPMF. DNA for the CDR3: TGTGCCAGCAGTGAATCGCCCATGTTT. The rearrangement joins TRBV6-1 to TRBJ1-1; D is unclear. The CDR3 consists of 9 residues. Germline V gene lookup returns CDR1 MNHNS and CDR2 SASEGT.

This chain joins TRBV11-2 and TRBJ2-7, with 8 bases aligning to TRBD2. After removal of 8 bases from V and 2 bases from J, the junction contained 17 bases not matched to a gene. Germline CDR1 and CDR2: SGHAT and FQNNGV. This CDR3 spans 17 amino acids. The CDR3 DNA sequence: TGTGCCAGCCGGCGGCTAGCGGGTTCTACCGGCGCCTACGAGCAGTACTTC. The encoded protein is CASRRLAGSTGAYEQYF.

There are many counts of this clonotype. The chain couples TRBV2 to TRBJ1-6, with D perhaps TRBD1 (6 bases). This CDR3 is built from 15 residues. Trimming pared 5 bases from V and 3 bases from J, leaving 11 bases between. Germline V CDR1 and CDR2: SNHLY, FYNNEI. The CDR3 sequence: CASSLQGDYNSPLHF. CDR3 in DNA: TGTGCCAGCAGTCTACAGGGCGACTATAATTCACCCCTCCACTTT.

The chain couples TRBV7-2 to TRBJ2-7, with D hard to call. The V end was cut by 1 base, the J end by 11 bases, with 15 bases between. This CDR3 spans 13 amino acids. Germline CDR1 is SGHTA and CDR2 is FQGNSA. CDR3 nucleotide sequence: TGTGCCAGCAGCTTAGAGGAACAGTATTTCAAGTACTTC. This translates into CASSLEEQYFKYF. The variable domain in full, completed from reference TRBV7-2 and TRBJ2-7, reads GAGVSQSPSNKVTEKGKDVELRCDPISGHTALYWYRQSLGQGLEFLIYFQGNSAPDKSGLPSDRFSAERTGGSVSTLTIQRTQQEDSAVYLCASSLEEQYFKYFGPGTRLTVT.

The chain has TRBV18 and TRBJ1-2, with a possible D match to TRBD1 (5 bases). CDR1 is KGHSH and CDR2 is LQKENI in the germline V gene. Deletions cut 4 bases from V and 7 bases from J, with 16 bases between. CDR3 length: 14 residues. The CDR3 bases are TGTGCCAGCTCACTGGGGTCCACAGGCTCTGGCTACACCTTC. Protein product: CASSLGSTGSGYTF.

Many counts were recorded for this clonotype. The V call is TRBV7-9, the J call TRBJ2-1, with 10 bases that match TRBD2. Germline CDR1 and CDR2: SEHNR and FQNEAQ (reference sequence). This CDR3 comprises 15 residues. V lost 5 bases to trimming and J lost 5 bases; unmatched junction nucleotides: 6. CDR3 sequence reads: CASSPLAGANNEQFF. The CDR3 coding sequence is TGTGCCAGCAGCCCTCTAGCGGGGGCAAACAATGAGCAGTTCTTC. The whole variable domain, remainder taken from reference TRBV7-9 and TRBJ2-1, is DTGVSQNPRHKITKRGQNVTFRCDPISEHNRLYWYRQTLGQGPEFLTYFQNEAQLEKSRLLSDRFSAERPKGSFSTLEIQRTEQGDSAMYLCASSPLAGANNEQFFGPGTRLTVL.

This clonotype was observed many times. The rearrangement joins TRBV7-2 to TRBJ1-5, with 8 bases fitting TRBD1. The CDR3 sequence is 16 residues long. Trimming removed 0 bases from V and 2 bases from J; junction bases left unmatched: 3. Germline lookup yields CDR1 SGHTA and CDR2 FQGNSA. CDR3 nucleotide sequence: TGTGCCAGCAGCTTAGCCAGGGGGCTGGGCAATCAGCCCCAGCATTTT. Its protein is CASSLARGLGNQPQHF.

The J gene is TRBJ2-5, the V gene TRBV20-1, with 12 bases lining up with TRBD2. Germline assignment: CDR1 DFQATT and CDR2 SNEGSKA (reference sequence). After removal of 3 bases from V and 4 bases from J, the junction contained 15 bases not matched to a gene. The CDR3 spans 18 residues. As DNA, the CDR3 is TGCAGTGCTAGTCCGGCTAGCGGGGGGGCCGGGTTGTCAGAGACCCAGTACTTC. Its protein is CSASPASGGAGLSETQYF.

This clonotype was seen at least ten times. The gene calls are TRBV10-2 and TRBJ2-7; 8 nucleotides line up with TRBD1. Germline CDR1 and CDR2: WSHSY and SAAADI. Trimming removed 0 bases from V and 6 bases from J; junction bases left unmatched: 7. The CDR3 spans 15 residues. CDR3 region: CASSESMGTGAEQYF. CDR3 nucleotides: TGCGCCAGCAGTGAGTCGATGGGGACAGGTGCCGAGCAGTACTTC.